The next 6 T cell receptor beta chains were all read from a single sample in a study of shared clonotypes between healthy human individuals (dated by TCRdb to the early 2020s). The protocol used for the library was the immunoSEQ multiplex PCR assay. TCRdb mirrors the immuneACCESS table, restricted to in-frame sequences. Some clones are absent from its copies; in checked studies, under half trace to an unresolved V gene, and the reason for the others is unknown. The sample has roughly 2.5 million clones on record, around 94% of them singletons. Together, the top ten hold over 0.12% of the sample. Sequencing was performed on naive CD4+ T cells sorted from blood. This sample's cell subset or site label indicates: CD45RA+ positively selected. These receptors all come from a man aged 18 to 30 in good health.

This sequence joins TRBV5-1 and TRBJ2-5, with D perhaps matching TRBD1 or TRBD2 (5 bases each). Trimming took off 2 bases at V and 3 bases at J, with 14 bases between the two ends. Germline lookup yields CDR1 SGHRS and CDR2 YFSETQ. The CDR3 extends over 15 amino acids. CDR3 region: CASSLVTLGEETQYF. The CDR3 DNA is TGCGCCAGCAGCTTAGTGACCCTGGGGGAAGAGACCCAGTACTTC.

Only one count was recorded for this clone. This sequence joins TRBV5-1 and TRBJ1-3, with D perhaps matching TRBD1 (6 bases). V lost 7 bases and J lost 0, with 17 bases in between. Germline CDR1 is SGHRS and CDR2 is YFSETQ. The CDR3 extends over 16 amino acids. The CDR3 region has the DNA TGCGCCAGCCGCCGAGCGGGGGCAGACTCTGGAAACACCATATATTTT. Protein sequence: CASRRAGADSGNTIYF. Based on the CDR3 plus reference TRBV5-1 and TRBJ1-3, the full variable domain is KAGVTQTPRYLIKTRGQQVTLSCSPISGHRSVSWYQQTPGQGLQFLFEYFSETQRNKGNFPGRFSGRQFSNSRSEMNVSTLELGDSALYLCASRRAGADSGNTIYFGEGSWLTVV.

V gene TRBV7-2 combines with J gene TRBJ2-1; 13 bases fit TRBD2. With 5 bases clipped from V and 9 bases from J, the junction kept 10 bases outside the gene matches. The length of the CDR3 is 16 residues. Germline V gives CDR1 SGHTA, CDR2 FQGNSA. CDR3: CASSPRGTSGISEQFF. CDR3 DNA sequence: TGTGCCAGCAGCCCCCGGGGGACTAGCGGGATTTCTGAGCAGTTCTTC.

V usage is TRBV6-5 and J usage is TRBJ2-7; either TRBD1 or TRBD2 may supply D (5 bases each). Germline values: CDR1 MNHEY, CDR2 SVGAGI. Trimming shortened V by 0 bases and J by 1 base, and 7 bases separated the two germline ends. CDR3 length equals 14 residues. The CDR3 loop is CASSYSGTSYEQYF. Here the CDR3 DNA reads TGTGCCAGCAGTTACTCCGGGACGTCCTACGAGCAGTACTTC.

V and J are TRBV10-3 and TRBJ1-1; tentatively, D is TRBD1 (5 bases). This CDR3 is built from 12 residues. Germline CDR1 reads ENHRY; CDR2 reads SYGVKD. V was shortened by 10 bases and J by 4 bases, with 13 bases between the two germline ends. For the CDR3, the DNA is TGTGCCACGCGGGGCACCGGCACTGAAGCTTTCTTT. Translated: CATRGTGTEAFF.

In DNA, the CDR3 is TGTGCCAGCACCCGACGGGGGGCGGGGTACAATGAGCAGTTCTTC. Its translation is CASTRRGAGYNEQFF. This chain joins TRBV6-6 and TRBJ2-1, with D perhaps TRBD2 (7 bases). CDR1 is MNHNY and CDR2 is SVGAGI in the germline V gene (reference sequence). This CDR3 has 15 residues. Trimming left V 7 bases short and J 4 bases short, with 17 bases between.